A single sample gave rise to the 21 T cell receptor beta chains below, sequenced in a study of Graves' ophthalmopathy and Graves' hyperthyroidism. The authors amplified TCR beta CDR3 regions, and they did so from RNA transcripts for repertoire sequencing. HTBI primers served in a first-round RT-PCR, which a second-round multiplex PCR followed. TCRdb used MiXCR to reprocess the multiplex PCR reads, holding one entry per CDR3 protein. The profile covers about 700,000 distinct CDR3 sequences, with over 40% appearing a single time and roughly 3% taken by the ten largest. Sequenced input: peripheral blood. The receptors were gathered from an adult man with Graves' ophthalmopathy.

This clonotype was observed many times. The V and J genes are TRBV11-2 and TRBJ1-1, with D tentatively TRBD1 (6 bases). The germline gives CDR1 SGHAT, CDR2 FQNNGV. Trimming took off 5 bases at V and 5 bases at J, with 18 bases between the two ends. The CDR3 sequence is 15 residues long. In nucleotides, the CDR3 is TGTGCCAGCAGCGCGCGGGCCAGGGGATTTACTGAAGCTTTCTTT. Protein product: CASSARARGFTEAFF. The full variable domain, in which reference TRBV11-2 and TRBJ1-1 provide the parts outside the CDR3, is EAGVAQSPRYKIIEKRQSVAFWCNPISGHATLYWYQQILGQGPKLLIQFQNNGVVDDSQLPKDRFSAERLKGVDSTLKIQPAKLEDSAVYLCASSARARGFTEAFFGQGTRLTVV.

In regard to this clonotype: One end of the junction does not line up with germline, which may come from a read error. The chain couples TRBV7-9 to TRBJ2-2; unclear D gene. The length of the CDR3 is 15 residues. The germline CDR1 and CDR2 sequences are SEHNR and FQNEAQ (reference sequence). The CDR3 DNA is TGCGCCAGCAGCCAAGTGTACAAGAACACCGGGGAGCTGTTTTTT. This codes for CASSQVYKNTGELFF.

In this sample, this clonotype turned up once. CDR3 residues: CASSDTGRQSEAFF. In DNA, the CDR3 is TGCGCCAGCAGCGACACAGGGCGGCAATCTGAAGCTTTCTTT. The chain is built from TRBV5-1 and TRBJ1-1; D may be TRBD1 (6 bases). Trimming shortened V by 4 bases and J by 6 bases, and 16 bases separated the two germline ends. Germline CDR1 and CDR2: SGHRS and YFSETQ. The CDR3 has 14 residues. The full variable domain, with the rest looked up from reference TRBV5-1 and TRBJ1-1, is KAGVTQTPRYLIKTRGQQVTLSCSPISGHRSVSWYQQTPGQGLQFLFEYFSETQRNKGNFPGRFSGRQFSNSRSEMNVSTLELGDSALYLCASSDTGRQSEAFFGQGTRLTVV.

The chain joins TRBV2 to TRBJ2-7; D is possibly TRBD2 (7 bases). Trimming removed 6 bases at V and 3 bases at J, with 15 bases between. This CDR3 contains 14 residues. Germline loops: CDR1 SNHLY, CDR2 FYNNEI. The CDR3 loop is CASSSLGGGYEQYF. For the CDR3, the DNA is TGTGCCAGCAGCTCCCTGGGAGGGGGCTACGAGCAGTACTTC.

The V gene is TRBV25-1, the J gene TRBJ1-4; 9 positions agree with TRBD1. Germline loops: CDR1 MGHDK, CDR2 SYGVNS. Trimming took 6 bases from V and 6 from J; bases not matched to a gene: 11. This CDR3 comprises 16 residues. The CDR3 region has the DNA TGTGCCAGCAGGTTGGGGACAGGGACGGTTCATGAAAAACTGTTTTTT. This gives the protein CASRLGTGTVHEKLFF.

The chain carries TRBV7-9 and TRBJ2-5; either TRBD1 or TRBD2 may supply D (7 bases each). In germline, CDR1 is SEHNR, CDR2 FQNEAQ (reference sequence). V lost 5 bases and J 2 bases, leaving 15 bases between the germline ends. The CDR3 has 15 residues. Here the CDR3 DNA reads TGTGCCAGCAGCAGCAGGGGGGGCCAACAAGAGACCCAGTACTTC. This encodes CASSSRGGQQETQYF.

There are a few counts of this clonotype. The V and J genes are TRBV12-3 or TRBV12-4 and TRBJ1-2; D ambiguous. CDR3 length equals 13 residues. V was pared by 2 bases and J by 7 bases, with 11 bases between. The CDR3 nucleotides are TGTGCCAGCAGTTTATCGTCAGGATTTGGCTACACCTTC. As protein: CASSLSSGFGYTF.

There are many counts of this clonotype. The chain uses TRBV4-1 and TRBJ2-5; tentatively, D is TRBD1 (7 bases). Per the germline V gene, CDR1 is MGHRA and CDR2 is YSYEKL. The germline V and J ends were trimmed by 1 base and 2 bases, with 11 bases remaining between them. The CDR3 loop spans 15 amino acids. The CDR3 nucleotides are TGCGCCAGCAGCCAAGTGGCAGGGGGGCAAGAGACCCAGTACTTC. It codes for CASSQVAGGQETQYF.

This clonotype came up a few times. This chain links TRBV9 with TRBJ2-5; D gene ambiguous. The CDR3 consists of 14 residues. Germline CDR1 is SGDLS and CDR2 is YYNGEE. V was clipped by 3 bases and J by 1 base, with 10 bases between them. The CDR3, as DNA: TGTGCCAGCAGCGCGGGTGCTCTCCAAGAGACCCAGTACTTC. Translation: CASSAGALQETQYF. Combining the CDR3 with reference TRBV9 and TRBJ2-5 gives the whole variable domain DSGVTQTPKHLITATGQRVTLRCSPRSGDLSVYWYQQSLDQGLQFLIQYYNGEERAKGNILERFSAQQFPDLHSELNLSSLELGDSALYFCASSAGALQETQYFGPGTRLLVL.

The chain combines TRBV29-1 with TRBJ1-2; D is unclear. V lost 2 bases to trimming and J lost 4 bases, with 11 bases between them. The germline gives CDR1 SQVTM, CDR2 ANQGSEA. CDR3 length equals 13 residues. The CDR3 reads CSVELNILYGYTF. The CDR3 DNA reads TGCAGCGTTGAATTGAATATCCTCTATGGCTACACCTTC.

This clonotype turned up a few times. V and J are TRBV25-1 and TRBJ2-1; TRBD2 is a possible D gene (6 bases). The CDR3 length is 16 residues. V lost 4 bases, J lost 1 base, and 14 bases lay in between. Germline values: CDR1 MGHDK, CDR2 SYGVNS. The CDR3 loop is CASSAMTRSSYNEQFF. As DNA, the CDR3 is TGTGCCAGCAGTGCTATGACTAGGTCGTCCTACAATGAGCAGTTCTTC.

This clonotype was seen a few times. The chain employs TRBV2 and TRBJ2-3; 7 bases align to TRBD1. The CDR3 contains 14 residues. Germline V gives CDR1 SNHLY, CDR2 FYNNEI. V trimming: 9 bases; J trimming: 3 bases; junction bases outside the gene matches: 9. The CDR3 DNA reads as TGTGCCAGTAGACAGGGAGAGGGGACAGATACGCAGTATTTT. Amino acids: CASRQGEGTDTQYF.

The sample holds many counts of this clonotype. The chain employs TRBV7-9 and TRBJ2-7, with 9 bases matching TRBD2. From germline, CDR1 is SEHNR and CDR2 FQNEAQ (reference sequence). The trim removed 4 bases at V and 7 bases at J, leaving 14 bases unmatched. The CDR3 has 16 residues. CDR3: CASSSTRLAGVGEQYF. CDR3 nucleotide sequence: TGTGCCAGCAGCTCGACCAGGTTAGCGGGAGTGGGGGAGCAGTACTTC. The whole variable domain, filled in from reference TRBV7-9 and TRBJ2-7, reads DTGVSQNPRHKITKRGQNVTFRCDPISEHNRLYWYRQTLGQGPEFLTYFQNEAQLEKSRLLSDRFSAERPKGSFSTLEIQRTEQGDSAMYLCASSSTRLAGVGEQYFGPGTRLTVT.

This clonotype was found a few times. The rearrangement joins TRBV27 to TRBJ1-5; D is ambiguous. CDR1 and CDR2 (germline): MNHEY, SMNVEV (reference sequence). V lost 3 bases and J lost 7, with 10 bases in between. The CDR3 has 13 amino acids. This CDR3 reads CASSFSHIQPQHF. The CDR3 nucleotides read TGTGCCAGCAGTTTTTCGCACATACAGCCCCAGCATTTT.

CDR3 protein: CAISQEEWTEAFF. The CDR3 nucleotides are TGTGCCATCAGTCAGGAGGAATGGACTGAAGCTTTCTTT. The chain employs TRBV10-3 and TRBJ1-1; D ambiguous. The CDR3 has 13 amino acids. Germline V gene sequence: CDR1 ENHRY, CDR2 SYGVKD. The ends were cut back, 5 bases at V and 5 bases at J, with 12 bases in the middle.

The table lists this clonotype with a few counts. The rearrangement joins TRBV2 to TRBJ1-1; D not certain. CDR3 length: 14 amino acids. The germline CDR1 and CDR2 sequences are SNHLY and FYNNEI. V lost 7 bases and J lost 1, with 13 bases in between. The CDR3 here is CASTETGRNTEAFF. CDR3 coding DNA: TGTGCCAGCACCGAAACCGGGAGGAACACTGAAGCTTTCTTT.

The CDR3 nucleotides read TGTGCCAGTAGTATGGGCAGACTTCGCAATCAGCCCCAGCATTTT. Translated: CASSMGRLRNQPQHF. The chain is built from TRBV19 and TRBJ1-5, with unresolved D. The germline V and J ends were trimmed by 3 bases and 2 bases, with 11 bases remaining between them. The CDR3 covers 15 residues. Germline CDR1 is LNHDA and CDR2 is SQIVND (reference sequence).

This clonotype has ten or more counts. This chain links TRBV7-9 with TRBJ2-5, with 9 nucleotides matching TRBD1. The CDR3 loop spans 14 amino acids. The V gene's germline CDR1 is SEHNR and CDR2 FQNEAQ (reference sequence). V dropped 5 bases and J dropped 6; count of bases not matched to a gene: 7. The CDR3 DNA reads TGTGCCAGCAGCCCCGGGACAGGGACGAAGACCCAGTACTTC. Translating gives CASSPGTGTKTQYF. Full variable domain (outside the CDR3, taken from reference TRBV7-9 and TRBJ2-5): DTGVSQNPRHKITKRGQNVTFRCDPISEHNRLYWYRQTLGQGPEFLTYFQNEAQLEKSRLLSDRFSAERPKGSFSTLEIQRTEQGDSAMYLCASSPGTGTKTQYFGPGTRLLVL.

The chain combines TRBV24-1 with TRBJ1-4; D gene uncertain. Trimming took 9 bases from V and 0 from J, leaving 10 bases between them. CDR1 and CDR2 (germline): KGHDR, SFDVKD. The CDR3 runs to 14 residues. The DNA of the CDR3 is TGTGCCACCGCGAACGGCGCAACTAATGAAAAACTGTTTTTT. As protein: CATANGATNEKLFF.

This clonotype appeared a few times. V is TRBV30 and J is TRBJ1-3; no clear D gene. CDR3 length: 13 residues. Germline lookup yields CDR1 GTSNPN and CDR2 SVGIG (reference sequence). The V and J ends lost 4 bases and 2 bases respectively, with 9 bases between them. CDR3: CAWNMATGNTIYF. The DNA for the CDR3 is TGTGCCTGGAACATGGCTACTGGAAACACCATATATTTT. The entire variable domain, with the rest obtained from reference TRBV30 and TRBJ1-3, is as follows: SQTIHQWPATLVQPVGSPLSLECTVEGTSNPNLYWYRQAAGRGLQLLFYSVGIGQISSEVPQNLSASRPQDRQFILSSKKLLLSDSGFYLCAWNMATGNTIYFGEGSWLTVV.

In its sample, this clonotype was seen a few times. CDR3 amino acids: CSVEHRPLVQFF. CDR3 nucleotide sequence: TGCAGCGTAGAACACAGGCCCTTGGTGCAGTTCTTC. The rearrangement links TRBV29-1 to TRBJ2-1; possibly TRBD1 for D (5 bases). The V and J ends lost 6 bases and 12 bases respectively, with 18 bases between them. The CDR3 runs 12 residues. Germline assignment: CDR1 SQVTM and CDR2 ANQGSEA.